Below are 14 T cell receptor beta chains sequenced from a single sample in a study of shared clonotypes between healthy human individuals. Assay: immunoSEQ multiplex PCR; the TCRdb copy retains only in-frame clones and omits some. The repertoire holds around 1.5 million clones, with 98% as singletons. Source material: naive CD4+ T cells sorted from blood. Subset specified: CD45RA+ positively selected. The receptor set was obtained from a man younger than 45 in good health.

This rearrangement joins TRBV5-4 to TRBJ2-2; 8 bases are shared with TRBD2. This CDR3 has 15 amino acids. The germline CDR1 and CDR2 sequences are SGHNT and YYREEE (reference sequence). Trimming took 1 base from V and 7 from J; bases not matched to a gene: 6. CDR3 sequence reads: CASSLIAGRDGELFF. The CDR3 DNA sequence: TGTGCCAGCAGCTTGATAGCGGGGCGGGACGGGGAGCTGTTTTTT.

The rearrangement links TRBV11-2 to TRBJ1-5; tentative D call: TRBD1 (6 bases). The CDR3 covers 14 residues. Trimming left V 5 bases short and J 5 bases short, with 13 bases between. The V gene's germline CDR1 is SGHAT and CDR2 FQNNGV. The CDR3 protein is CASSLRQVDQPQHF. CDR3 DNA sequence: TGTGCCAGCAGCCTCCGACAGGTGGATCAGCCCCAGCATTTT.

CDR3 nucleotides: TGTGCCAGCAGCTTGACAGGGGATATTGGGTACACTGAAGCTTTCTTT. Encoded protein: CASSLTGDIGYTEAFF. This chain connects TRBV7-9 to TRBJ1-1; 8 bases fit TRBD1. CDR1 is SEHNR, CDR2 FQNEAQ, per germline (reference sequence). The CDR3 consists of 16 residues. The V segment lost 3 bases and the J segment 3 bases; nucleotides outside the gene matches: 9.

The chain employs TRBV7-6 and TRBJ2-2; 9 nucleotides align to TRBD1. The junction had 2 bases not matched to a gene; V was cut back by 3 bases and J by 0 bases. The CDR3 extends over 16 amino acids. Germline CDR1 reads SGHVS; CDR2 reads FNYEAQ. The CDR3 bases are TGTGCCAGCAGCTTTCGGGACAGGGCGAACACCGGGGAGCTGTTTTTT. Its translation is CASSFRDRANTGELFF.

The chain joins TRBV9 to TRBJ1-2; D remains ambiguous. Trimming left V 0 bases short and J 4 bases short, with 16 bases between. CDR1 SGDLS and CDR2 YYNGEE come from the germline V gene. The CDR3 extends over 16 amino acids. DNA of the CDR3: TGTGCCAGCAGCGTAGGTCAGTCGAGCCTCCTCTATGGCTACACCTTC. It codes for CASSVGQSSLLYGYTF.

This sequence joins TRBV7-2 and TRBJ1-2; 7 bases are shared with TRBD1. The CDR3 extends over 14 amino acids. Trimming at V came to 6 bases and at J to 8 bases, leaving 12 bases not matched to a gene. The germline gives CDR1 SGHTA, CDR2 FQGNSA. The CDR3 nucleotides read TGTGCCAGCAGGGATAAATCGCAGGGGGAAGGCTACACCTTC. Encoded protein: CASRDKSQGEGYTF.

This clone showed up just a few times. The identical CDR3 is also encoded by other nucleotide sequences in the sample. In DNA form, the CDR3 reads TGTGCCAGCAGCTTAGGGACAGGGACCTACGAGCAGTACTTC. Protein sequence: CASSLGTGTYEQYF. The chain employs TRBV7-2 and TRBJ2-7; 8 nucleotides align to TRBD1. The CDR3 is 14 residues long. J lost 2 bases, V lost 1 base, and 1 base had no gene match. Germline V gene lookup returns CDR1 SGHTA and CDR2 FQGNSA.

The rearrangement links TRBV25-1 to TRBJ1-5; TRBD1 might be the D (6 bases). The CDR3 sequence is 13 residues long. CDR1 is MGHDK, CDR2 SYGVNS, per germline. The V gene lost 8 bases and the J gene lost 5 bases, with 13 bases spanning the gap. CDR3 amino acids: CASGPPGDQPQHF. The CDR3 DNA is TGTGCCAGCGGCCCCCCAGGGGATCAGCCCCAGCATTTT.

The chain links TRBV29-1 to TRBJ2-5; 9 nucleotides line up with TRBD2. The V and J ends lost 6 bases and 7 bases, in that order; junction bases with no gene match: 9. Germline V gives CDR1 SQVTM, CDR2 ANQGSEA. The CDR3 is 13 residues long. CDR3 amino acids: CSVRGGGRGTQYF. In DNA form, the CDR3 reads TGCAGCGTCCGCGGGGGCGGGAGGGGGACCCAGTACTTC.

The J gene is TRBJ2-3, the V gene TRBV7-9; TRBD1 matches at 9 bases. The CDR3 sequence is 16 residues long. V lost 5 bases to trimming and J lost 4 bases; unmatched junction nucleotides: 10. The germline V gene encodes CDR1 SEHNR and CDR2 FQNEAQ (reference sequence). CDR3 bases: TGTGCCAGCAGCCCAGCCGTGACAGGGGGGCCAGATACGCAGTATTTT. Translating it yields CASSPAVTGGPDTQYF.

J is TRBJ2-7 and V is TRBV4-3, with 9 bases matching TRBD2. Germline CDR1 LGHNA, CDR2 YSLEER. V trimming: 1 base; J trimming: 3 bases; junction bases outside the gene matches: 4. This CDR3 has 15 residues. CDR3 sequence reads: CASSQVLAGSYEQYF. Written as DNA, the CDR3 is TGCGCCAGCAGCCAAGTGCTAGCGGGAAGCTACGAGCAGTACTTC.

This chain connects TRBV27 to TRBJ1-5; D is possibly TRBD1 (6 bases). CDR3 length: 17 residues. V lost 6 bases to trimming and J lost 0 bases, with 18 bases between them. Germline CDR1 is MNHEY and CDR2 is SMNVEV (reference sequence). The CDR3 nucleotides are TGTGCCAGCAGCCCAGAGGGGAGGGGGATTAGCAATCAGCCCCAGCATTTT. It codes for CASSPEGRGISNQPQHF.

The CDR3 spells CASSLDGRPYEQYF. Written as DNA, the CDR3 is TGCGCCAGCAGCTTGGATGGACGGCCCTACGAGCAGTACTTC. This chain links TRBV5-1 with TRBJ2-7; the D is unclear. The CDR3 is 14 residues long. CDR1 is SGHRS, CDR2 YFSETQ, per germline. Trimming cost V 0 bases and J 2 bases, with 9 bases left between them.

There are a few counts of this clone. The sample contains more than one DNA sequence encoding this CDR3. The chain couples TRBV5-1 to TRBJ2-7; D gene uncertain. The CDR3 spans 12 residues. Germline CDR1 SGHRS, CDR2 YFSETQ. Trimming took 0 bases from V and 3 from J, leaving 4 bases between them. The chain's CDR3 is CASSLDLYEQYF. CDR3 sequence (DNA): TGCGCCAGCAGCTTGGACCTCTACGAGCAGTACTTC.